The clone carrying this TCR beta chain was observed a handful of times. Its antigen is not identified. Time point specified: sample taken at primary tumor resection. A total of approximately 75 untreated early-stage non-small cell lung cancer patients served as donors. No cell sorting; template was whole RNA from tumor, lung tissue or PBMC. V gave up 4 bases and J gave up 5 bases, with 3 bases separating them. This CDR3 is built from 11 residues. Germline CDR1 is SEHNR and CDR2 is FQNEAQ (reference sequence). The data were taken from a study of spatial heterogeneity in lung cancer. Whole-study findings and limits: Tracking of ubiquitous and regional nonsynonymous mutations by counts of ubiquitous and regional expanded TCRs, respectively, was seen. Tumor mutation count correlated with how many alpha and beta TCRs expanded intratumorally.

MiXCR, run by TCRdb on the 5' RACE reads, gives a single entry per CDR3 protein. The sample carries around 100,000 distinct CDR3 sequences, approximately 4.7% recorded once. The sequence was obtained from a male donor with early-stage non-small cell lung cancer. The V and J genes are TRBV7-9 and TRBJ1-3; D gene uncertain. Material: lung tumor tissue, obtained at surgery. The DNA of the CDR3 is TGTGCCAGCAGCTCCCGAAACACCATATATTTT. Translation gives CASSSRNTIYF.